There are a few counts of the clone carrying this T cell receptor beta chain. Its antigen remains unknown. Naive CD4+ T cells were purified with Tregs depleted by CD25. Constant-region reverse primers amplified full-length variable regions, followed by semi-nested Nested Universal Primer A PCR. TCRdb re-called the 5' RACE reads with MiXCR, one entry per CDR3 protein. In the table there are roughly 54,000 distinct CDR3 sequences, under 20% of which are singletons. This CDR3 spans 13 amino acids. Germline V lookup: CDR1 MNHEY, CDR2 SVGAGI. The trim removed 6 bases at V and 1 base at J, leaving 2 bases unmatched. Study conclusions and caveats: In terms of TCR gene usage, tumor memory CD4+ T cells clustered together with blood and lymph node memory CD4+ cells, as well as with lymph node naive CD4+ cells. Whole repertoires were not studied in the larger cohort, only one V-J beta rearrangement.

Source material: naive CD4+ T cells sorted from blood. The subset: naive CD4+ T cells, CD4+CD45RA+CD25-. The TCR comes from a female donor with breast cancer. J is TRBJ1-1 and V is TRBV6-5; 7 bases are shared with TRBD1. The DNA of the CDR3 is TGTGCCAGCAGGGGGACAGAGAACACTGAAGCTTTCTTT. Protein: CASRGTENTEAFF.